This T cell receptor beta chain was captured in a study of type 1 and type 2 diabetes patients. Genomic DNA was the PCR template. A primer set of 30 forward and 13 reverse primers amplified the CDR3. TCRdb recomputed calls from the multiplex PCR reads with MiXCR, one row per CDR3 protein. Here the sample spans 280,000 or so distinct CDR3 sequences, 40% to 50% being singletons. Overall study findings and caveats: Some HECs seen only in T1D might also appear in more T2D or control samples.

Remarks on this clonotype: Its target is not known.

CDR3 length: 14 amino acids. Unmatched junction bases numbered 1, after V lost 3 bases and J lost 4 bases. Germline V lookup: CDR1 LGHNA, CDR2 YSLEER. The chain links TRBV4-3 to TRBJ2-3; 10 nucleotides align to TRBD2. Sequences were obtained from peripheral blood mononuclear cells (PBMCs). The sequence was obtained from a man younger than 35 with type 2 diabetes. The chain's CDR3 is CASSHGTSADTQYF. CDR3 nucleotide sequence: TGCGCCAGCAGCCACGGGACTAGCGCAGATACGCAGTATTTT.